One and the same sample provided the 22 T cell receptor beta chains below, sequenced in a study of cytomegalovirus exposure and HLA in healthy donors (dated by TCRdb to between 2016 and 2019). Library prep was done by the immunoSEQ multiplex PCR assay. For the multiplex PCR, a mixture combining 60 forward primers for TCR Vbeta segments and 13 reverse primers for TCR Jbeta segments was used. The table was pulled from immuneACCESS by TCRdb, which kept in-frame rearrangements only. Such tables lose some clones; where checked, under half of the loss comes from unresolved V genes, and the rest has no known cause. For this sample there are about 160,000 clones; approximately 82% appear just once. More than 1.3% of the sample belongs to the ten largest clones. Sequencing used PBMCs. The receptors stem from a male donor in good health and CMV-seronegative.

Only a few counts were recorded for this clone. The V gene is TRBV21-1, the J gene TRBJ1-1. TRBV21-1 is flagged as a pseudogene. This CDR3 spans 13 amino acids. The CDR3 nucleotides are TGTACGAGGAGGGGGGGTAGGGACACTGAAGCTTTCTTT. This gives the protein CTRRGGRDTEAFF.

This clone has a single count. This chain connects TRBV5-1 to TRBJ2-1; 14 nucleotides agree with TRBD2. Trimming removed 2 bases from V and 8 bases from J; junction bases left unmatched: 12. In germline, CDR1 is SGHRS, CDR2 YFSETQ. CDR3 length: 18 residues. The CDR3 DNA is TGCGCCAGCAGCTTCCGTCCCGGGACTAGCGGGAGTGGGGATGAGCAGTTCTTC. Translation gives CASSFRPGTSGSGDEQFF. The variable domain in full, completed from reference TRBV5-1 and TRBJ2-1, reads KAGVTQTPRYLIKTRGQQVTLSCSPISGHRSVSWYQQTPGQGLQFLFEYFSETQRNKGNFPGRFSGRQFSNSRSEMNVSTLELGDSALYLCASSFRPGTSGSGDEQFFGPGTRLTVL.

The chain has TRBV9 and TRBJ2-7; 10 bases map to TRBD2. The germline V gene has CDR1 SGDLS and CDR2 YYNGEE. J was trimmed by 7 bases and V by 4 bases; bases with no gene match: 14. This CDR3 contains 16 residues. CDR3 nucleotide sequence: TGTGCCAGCAGCCCATCAGGAGCGGGAGGGTTTGGGGAGCAGTACTTC. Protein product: CASSPSGAGGFGEQYF.

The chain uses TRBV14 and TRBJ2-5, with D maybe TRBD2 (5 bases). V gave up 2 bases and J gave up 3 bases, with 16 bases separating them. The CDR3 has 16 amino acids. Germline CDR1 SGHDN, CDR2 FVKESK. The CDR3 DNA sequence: TGTGCCAGCAGCCAATTCGGTAGAGGGTGGGAAGAGACCCAGTACTTC. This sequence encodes CASSQFGRGWEETQYF. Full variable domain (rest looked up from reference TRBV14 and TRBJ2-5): EAGVTQFPSHSVIEKGQTVTLRCDPISGHDNLYWYRRVMGKEIKFLLHFVKESKQDESGMPNNRFLAERTGGTYSTLKVQPAELEDSGVYFCASSQFGRGWEETQYFGPGTRLLVL.

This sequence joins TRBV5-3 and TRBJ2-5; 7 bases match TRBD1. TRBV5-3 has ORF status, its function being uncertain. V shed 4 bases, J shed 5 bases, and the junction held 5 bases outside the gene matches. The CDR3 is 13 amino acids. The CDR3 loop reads CARSEGARETQYF. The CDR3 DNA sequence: TGTGCCAGAAGCGAGGGGGCGCGGGAGACCCAGTACTTC.

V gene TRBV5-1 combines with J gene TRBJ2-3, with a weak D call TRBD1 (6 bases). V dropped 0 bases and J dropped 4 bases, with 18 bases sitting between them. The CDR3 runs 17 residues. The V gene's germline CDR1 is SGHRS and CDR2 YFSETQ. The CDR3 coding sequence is TGCGCCAGCAGCTTGGGACCGGCAGGGGATAGGGCAGATACGCAGTATTTT. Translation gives CASSLGPAGDRADTQYF.

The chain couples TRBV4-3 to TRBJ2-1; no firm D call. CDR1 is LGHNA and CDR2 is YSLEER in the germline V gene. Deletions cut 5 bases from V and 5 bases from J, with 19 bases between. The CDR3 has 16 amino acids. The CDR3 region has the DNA TGCGCCAGCAGCTGGTTCCTCCGGGTAGACCACAATGAGCAGTTCTTC. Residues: CASSWFLRVDHNEQFF.

CDR3 protein: CASSPGTTTDTQYF. DNA of the CDR3: TGTGCCAGCTCCCCAGGGACTACCACAGATACGCAGTATTTT. The rearrangement links TRBV18 to TRBJ2-3, with 7 positions matching TRBD2. V was pared by 6 bases and J by 2 bases, with 5 bases of the junction left unmatched. Germline CDR1 is KGHSH and CDR2 is LQKENI. This CDR3 spans 14 amino acids.

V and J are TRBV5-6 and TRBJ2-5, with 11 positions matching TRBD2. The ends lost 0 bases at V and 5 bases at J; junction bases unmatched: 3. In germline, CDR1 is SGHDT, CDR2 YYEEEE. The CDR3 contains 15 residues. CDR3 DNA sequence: TGTGCCAGCAGCTTGGCCACTAGCGGGGGCGAGACCCAGTACTTC. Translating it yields CASSLATSGGETQYF.

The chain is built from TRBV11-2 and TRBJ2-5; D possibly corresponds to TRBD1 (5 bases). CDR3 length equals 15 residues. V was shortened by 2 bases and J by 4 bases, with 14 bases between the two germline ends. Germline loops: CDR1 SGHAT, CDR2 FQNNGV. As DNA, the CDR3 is TGTGCCAGCAGCTTAAAGGCAGGGTATGCAGAGACCCAGTACTTC. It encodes CASSLKAGYAETQYF.

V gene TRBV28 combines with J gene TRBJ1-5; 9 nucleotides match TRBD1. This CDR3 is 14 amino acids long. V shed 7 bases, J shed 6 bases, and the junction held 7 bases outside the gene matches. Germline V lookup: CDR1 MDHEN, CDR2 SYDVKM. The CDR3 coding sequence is TGTGCCAGCATGAGACAGGGGGACCGTCAGCCCCAGCATTTT. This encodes CASMRQGDRQPQHF.

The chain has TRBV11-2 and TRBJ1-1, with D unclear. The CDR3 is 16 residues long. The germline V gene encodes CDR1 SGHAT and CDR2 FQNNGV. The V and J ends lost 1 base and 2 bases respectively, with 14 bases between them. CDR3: CASSLVGRTGNTEAFF. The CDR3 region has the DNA TGTGCCAGCAGCTTAGTAGGGCGGACGGGAAACACTGAAGCTTTCTTT.

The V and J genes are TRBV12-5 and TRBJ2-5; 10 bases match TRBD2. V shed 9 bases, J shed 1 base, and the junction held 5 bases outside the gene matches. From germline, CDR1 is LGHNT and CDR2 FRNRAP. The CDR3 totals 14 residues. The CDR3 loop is CASLKRGGQETQYF. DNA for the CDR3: TGTGCTAGCCTTAAGCGGGGGGGCCAAGAGACCCAGTACTTC.

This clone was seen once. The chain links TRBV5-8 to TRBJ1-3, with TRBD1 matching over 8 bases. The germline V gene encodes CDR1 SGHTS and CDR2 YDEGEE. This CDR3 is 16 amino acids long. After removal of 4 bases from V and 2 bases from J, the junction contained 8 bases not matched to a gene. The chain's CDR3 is CASSTRTGRTGNTIYF. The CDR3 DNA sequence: TGTGCCAGCAGCACCCGGACAGGGAGGACTGGAAACACCATATATTTT.

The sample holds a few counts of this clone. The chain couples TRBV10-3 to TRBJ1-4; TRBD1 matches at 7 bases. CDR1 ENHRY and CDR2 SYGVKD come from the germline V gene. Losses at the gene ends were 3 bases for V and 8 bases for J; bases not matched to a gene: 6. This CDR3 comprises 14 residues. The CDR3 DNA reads TGTGCCATCAGTGATCGAGGGGGCTTGGAAAAACTGTTTTTT. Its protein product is CAISDRGGLEKLFF.

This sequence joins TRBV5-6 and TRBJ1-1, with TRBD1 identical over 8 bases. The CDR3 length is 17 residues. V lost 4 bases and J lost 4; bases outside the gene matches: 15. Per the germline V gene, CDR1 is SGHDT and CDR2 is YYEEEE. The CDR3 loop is CASSPGQGLPWGTEAFF. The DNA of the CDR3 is TGTGCCAGCAGCCCTGGACAGGGTCTGCCCTGGGGCACTGAAGCTTTCTTT. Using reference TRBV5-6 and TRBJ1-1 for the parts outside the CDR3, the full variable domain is DAGVTQSPTHLIKTRGQQVTLRCSPKSGHDTVSWYQQALGQGPQFIFQYYEEEERQRGNFPDRFSGHQFPNYSSELNVNALLLGDSALYLCASSPGQGLPWGTEAFFGQGTRLTVV.

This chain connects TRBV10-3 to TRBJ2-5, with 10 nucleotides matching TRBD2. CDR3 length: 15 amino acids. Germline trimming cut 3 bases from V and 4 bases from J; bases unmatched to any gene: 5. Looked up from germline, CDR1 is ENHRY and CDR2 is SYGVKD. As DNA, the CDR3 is TGTGCCATCAGTGAAGCGGGGGGGGGTGGAGAGACCCAGTACTTC. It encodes CAISEAGGGGETQYF.

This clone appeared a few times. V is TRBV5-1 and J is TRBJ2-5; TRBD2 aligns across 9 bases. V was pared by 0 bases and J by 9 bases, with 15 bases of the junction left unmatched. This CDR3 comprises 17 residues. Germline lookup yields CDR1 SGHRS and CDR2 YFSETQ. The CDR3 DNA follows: TGCGCCAGCAGCTTGGATGGTAGCGGGAGCGGGAAGAGGGCCCAGTACTTC. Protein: CASSLDGSGSGKRAQYF.

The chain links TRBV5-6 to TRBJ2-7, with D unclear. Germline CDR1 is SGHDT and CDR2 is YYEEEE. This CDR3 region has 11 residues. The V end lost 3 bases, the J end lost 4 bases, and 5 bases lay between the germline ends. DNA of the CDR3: TGTGCCAGCAGCTACAGTTACGAGCAGTACTTC. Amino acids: CASSYSYEQYF.

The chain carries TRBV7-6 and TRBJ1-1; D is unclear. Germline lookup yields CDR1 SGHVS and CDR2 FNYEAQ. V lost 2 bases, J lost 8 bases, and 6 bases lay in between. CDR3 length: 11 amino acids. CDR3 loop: CASSLNREAFF. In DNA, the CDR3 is TGTGCCAGCAGCTTAAACAGAGAAGCTTTCTTT. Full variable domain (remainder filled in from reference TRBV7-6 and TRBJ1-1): GAGVSQSPRYKVTKRGQDVALRCDPISGHVSLYWYRQALGQGPEFLTYFNYEAQQDKSGLPNDRFSAERPEGSISTLTIQRTEQRDSAMYRCASSLNREAFFGQGTRLTVV.

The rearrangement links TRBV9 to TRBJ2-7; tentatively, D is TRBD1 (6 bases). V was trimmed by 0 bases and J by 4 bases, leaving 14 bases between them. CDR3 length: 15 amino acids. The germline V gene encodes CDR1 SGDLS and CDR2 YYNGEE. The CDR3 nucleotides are TGTGCCAGCAGCGTAGTCCGGCAGGGACATTACGAGCAGTACTTC. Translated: CASSVVRQGHYEQYF.

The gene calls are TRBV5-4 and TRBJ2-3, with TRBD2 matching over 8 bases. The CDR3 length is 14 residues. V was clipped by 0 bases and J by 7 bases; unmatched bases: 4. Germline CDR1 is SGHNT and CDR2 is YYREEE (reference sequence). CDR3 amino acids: CASSLVAGGNTQYF. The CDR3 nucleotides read TGTGCCAGCAGCTTGGTCGCGGGGGGTAATACGCAGTATTTT.